This TCR beta chain was documented in a study of shared clonotypes between healthy human individuals. Sequenced by immunoSEQ multiplex PCR; TCRdb stores in-frame clones only, minus some. The profile shows 650,000 to 750,000 clones, about 78% of them singletons. The sample holds a few counts of this clone. What it recognizes is unknown. This CDR3 contains 16 residues. V trimming: 4 bases; J trimming: 7 bases; junction bases outside the gene matches: 4. The germline V gene encodes CDR1 MNHEY and CDR2 SVGAGI. All donors qualified as healthy HIV-negative adults and had experienced no recent acute infections or vaccinations. Within Nashville, Tennessee resided all donors, each a Caucasian adult. Study-level findings and limits: The study generally estimated greater richness for naive than memory subsets. Though the depth was large, rarefaction showed that sorted-subset sequencing was incomplete.

This clonotype was obtained from a young woman in good health. The chain recombines TRBV6-5 with TRBJ2-1; TRBD2 agrees at 16 bases. The sequencing sample was made of memory CD4+ T cells sorted from blood. Subset reported: CD45RA-negative fraction. The CDR3 DNA reads TGTGCCAGCAGTTCGGGACTAGCGGGAGGGAGAAATGAGCAGTTCTTC. This encodes CASSSGLAGGRNEQFF.